The 20 T cell receptor beta chains reported below all come from one sample, sequenced in a study of cytomegalovirus exposure and HLA in healthy donors. Vbeta (60) and Jbeta (13) primers were used in the PCR. Assay used: immunoSEQ multiplex PCR; TCRdb lists only in-frame clones, some missing. Its table lists under 200,000 clones. Sample: PBMCs. The source is a woman under 30 in good health and CMV-seropositive.

Comment on this clone: This CDR3 is also generated by other DNA sequences in the sample. The rearrangement uses TRBV19 and TRBJ1-1, with D possibly TRBD1 on 5 matching bases. The CDR3 is made up of 14 amino acids. The germline V gene encodes CDR1 LNHDA and CDR2 SQIVND (reference sequence). V lost 3 bases, J lost 8 bases, and 16 bases lay in between. In nucleotides, the CDR3 is TGTGCCAGTAGTATTTATCCAGGGAGGACCGAAGCTTTCTTT. Translating gives CASSIYPGRTEAFF.

For this clone: In the same sample, other DNA sequences code for this CDR3. The chain recombines TRBV5-1 with TRBJ1-5; 7 bases align to TRBD1. CDR3 length: 15 residues. Losses at the gene ends were 4 bases for V and 2 bases for J; bases not matched to a gene: 6. Germline V gene data show CDR1 as SGHRS and CDR2 as YFSETQ. The CDR3 coding sequence is TGCGCCAGCAGCCCGGACGGACAGGGCAATCAGCCCCAGCATTTT. Translated, it gives CASSPDGQGNQPQHF.

V usage is TRBV25-1 and J usage is TRBJ2-3, with 7 bases identical to TRBD1. Germline assignment: CDR1 MGHDK and CDR2 SYGVNS. The CDR3 is made up of 15 amino acids. V shed 6 bases and J 2 bases; nucleotides not matched to a gene: 8. The CDR3 here is CASRGDRLITDTQYF. CDR3 sequence (DNA): TGTGCCAGCAGGGGGGACAGACTAATCACAGATACGCAGTATTTT.

The V and J genes are TRBV5-6 and TRBJ1-2; tentatively, D is TRBD1 (5 bases). CDR1 and CDR2 from the germline V gene are SGHDT and YYEEEE. The CDR3 runs 15 residues. The germline V and J ends were trimmed by 4 bases and 2 bases, with 15 bases remaining between them. CDR3 sequence: CASSNSTVRNYGYTF. CDR3 in DNA: TGTGCCAGCAGCAACTCGACAGTAAGGAACTATGGCTACACCTTC.

CDR3 bases: TGTGCCAGCAGCCCTCGGGACAGGGCAGATACGCAGTATTTT. Translated: CASSPRDRADTQYF. The rearrangement links TRBV7-2 to TRBJ2-3, with 9 bases that match TRBD1. The germline CDR1 and CDR2 sequences are SGHTA and FQGNSA. The ends lost 5 bases at V and 4 bases at J; junction bases unmatched: 4. CDR3 size: 14 residues.

The rearrangement joins TRBV14 to TRBJ1-2, with 7 positions matching TRBD1. Trimming removed 6 bases from V and 8 bases from J; junction bases left unmatched: 9. This CDR3 contains 13 residues. The germline V gene has CDR1 SGHDN and CDR2 FVKESK. This chain's CDR3 is CASSFTGTDGYTF. The CDR3 DNA sequence: TGTGCCAGCAGTTTCACCGGGACAGACGGCTACACCTTC.

The rearrangement uses TRBV6-1 and TRBJ2-3; no reliable D call. The CDR3 loop spans 13 amino acids. Germline V CDR1 and CDR2: MNHNS, SASEGT. V dropped 2 bases and J dropped 2 bases, with 5 bases sitting between them. The CDR3 bases are TGTGCCAGCAGTGAACAGAACACAGATACGCAGTATTTT. Translating it yields CASSEQNTDTQYF.

V is TRBV28 and J is TRBJ2-7; TRBD2 agrees at 8 bases. Germline V gene sequence: CDR1 MDHEN, CDR2 SYDVKM. J gave up 6 bases and V 7 bases, and 20 bases lay outside the gene matches. The CDR3 spans 17 residues. CDR3 protein: CASTSGGGGLGLLEQYF. As DNA, the CDR3 is TGTGCCAGCACTTCCGGGGGCGGGGGGCTAGGGCTGCTCGAGCAGTACTTC.

The V and J genes are TRBV29-1 and TRBJ2-7, with 7 bases that match TRBD1. V lost 6 bases to trimming and J lost 3 bases; unmatched junction nucleotides: 8. The CDR3 contains 13 residues. Germline V gene lookup returns CDR1 SQVTM and CDR2 ANQGSEA. The chain's CDR3 is CSVAQGGNYEQYF. CDR3 bases: TGCAGCGTGGCCCAAGGGGGCAACTACGAGCAGTACTTC.

The V gene is TRBV27, the J gene TRBJ2-1, with 8 positions matching TRBD2. The CDR3 sequence is 17 residues long. V gave up 6 bases and J gave up 0 bases; unmatched junction bases: 10. In germline, CDR1 is MNHEY, CDR2 SMNVEV (reference sequence). The CDR3 DNA sequence: TGTGCCAGCAGGGTGGGTAGCGGGACGAGCTCCTACAATGAGCAGTTCTTC. This sequence encodes CASRVGSGTSSYNEQFF.

This rearrangement joins TRBV13 to TRBJ2-2, with D possibly matching TRBD1 (6 bases). V gave up 5 bases and J gave up 4 bases, with 17 bases separating them. The germline CDR1 and CDR2 sequences are PRHDT and FYEKMQ (reference sequence). CDR3 length: 16 residues. The CDR3 loop reads CASSHHRVQGTGELFF. Here the CDR3 DNA reads TGTGCCAGCAGCCATCACAGGGTTCAAGGCACCGGGGAGCTGTTTTTT.

The chain links TRBV6-1 to TRBJ2-2; 9 bases agree with TRBD1. V trimming: 1 base; J trimming: 3 bases; junction bases outside the gene matches: 0. This CDR3 spans 15 amino acids. Germline CDR1 and CDR2: MNHNS and SASEGT. The DNA of the CDR3 is TGTGCCAGCAGTGAAGGGGACAGGGACACCGGGGAGCTGTTTTTT. Protein: CASSEGDRDTGELFF.

The chain's CDR3 is CASSPARAYSNQPQHF. The CDR3 bases are TGTGCCAGCTCACCGGCCAGGGCTTATAGCAATCAGCCCCAGCATTTT. V usage is TRBV18 and J usage is TRBJ1-5, with D possibly being TRBD1 (5 bases). CDR1 and CDR2 (germline): KGHSH, LQKENI. There are 16 residues in the CDR3. The V end was cut by 3 bases, the J end by 0 bases, with 12 bases between.

The CDR3 loop is CASSQNLPLTKEETQYF. Written as DNA, the CDR3 is TGTGCCAGCAGCCAAAATCTTCCACTAACCAAAGAAGAGACCCAGTACTTC. The V call is TRBV14, the J call TRBJ2-5; no definite D call. The CDR3 loop spans 17 amino acids. Trimming pared 2 bases from V and 3 bases from J, leaving 19 bases between. Germline assignment: CDR1 SGHDN and CDR2 FVKESK.

The chain joins TRBV18 to TRBJ1-3; no firm D call. The CDR3 totals 14 residues. The V gene's germline CDR1 is KGHSH and CDR2 LQKENI. Trimming left V 3 bases short and J 2 bases short, with 8 bases between. This CDR3 is CASSPGVTGNTIYF. CDR3 coding DNA: TGTGCCAGCTCACCCGGGGTGACTGGAAACACCATATATTTT.

The chain uses TRBV6-5 and TRBJ1-5, with D possibly TRBD1 on 6 matching bases. Germline values: CDR1 MNHEY, CDR2 SVGAGI. V was trimmed by 2 bases and J by 4 bases, leaving 9 bases between them. The CDR3 is 14 residues long. CDR3 coding DNA: TGTGCCAGCAGTTACGACAGGCTTAATCAGCCCCAGCATTTT. Protein: CASSYDRLNQPQHF.

The chain joins TRBV23-1 to TRBJ1-5; 7 positions match TRBD1. TRBV23-1 is placed among ORFs of uncertain function. This CDR3 has 15 residues. Trimming took 6 bases from V and 0 from J; bases not matched to a gene: 5. The CDR3 DNA follows: TGCGCCAGCAGCCCGGGACAGTCTAGCAATCAGCCCCAGCATTTT. Its translation: CASSPGQSSNQPQHF.

The chain has TRBV13 and TRBJ1-1; D remains ambiguous. CDR1 PRHDT and CDR2 FYEKMQ come from the germline V gene (reference sequence). V shed 0 bases and J shed 1 base, with 15 bases lying between them. The CDR3 runs 17 residues. The CDR3 DNA follows: TGTGCCAGCAGCTTAGGCCTATTGCCAGGCCAGAACACTGAAGCTTTCTTT. Translating it yields CASSLGLLPGQNTEAFF.

On this clone itself: At one of its ends the junction is not consistent with the germline gene, which may arise from a read error. CDR3 region: CASSSGTSGRTGIF. CDR3 DNA sequence: TGTGCCAGCAGTTCCGGGACTAGCGGACGGACGGGCATCTTC. The V gene is TRBV6-6, the J gene TRBJ2-1; 11 bases fit TRBD2. The CDR3 is 14 amino acids. Germline CDR1 and CDR2: MNHNY and SVGAGI (reference sequence).

The V gene is TRBV7-9, the J gene TRBJ1-2, with TRBD1 as a possible D gene (5 bases). The CDR3 runs to 12 residues. Germline V CDR1 and CDR2: SEHNR, FQNEAQ (reference sequence). V lost 6 bases, J lost 4 bases, and 9 bases lay in between. The CDR3 DNA is TGTGCCAGCAGTGACAGTGCCTATGGCTACACCTTC. Translation: CASSDSAYGYTF.